The 28 T cell receptor beta chains listed next were all sequenced from one sample in a study of blood T cell repertoires in COVID-19. Method: immunoSEQ multiplex PCR; TCRdb's copy keeps in-frame clones and lacks some. The data show a few hundred thousand clones, approximately 88% seen once. Sequencing was done on a sample of PBMCs or T cells enriched from blood (not recorded which). Receptors were obtained from a woman in her 40s who had recovered from COVID-19.

The chain has TRBV19 and TRBJ1-4; 9 bases agree with TRBD1. V lost 6 bases and J lost 5; bases outside the gene matches: 7. CDR3 length: 15 amino acids. Germline CDR1 and CDR2: LNHDA and SQIVND (reference sequence). CDR3 sequence (DNA): TGTGCCAGTAGATCCCGGACAGGGGAAAATGAAAAACTGTTTTTT. It specifies CASRSRTGENEKLFF.

This clone has just one count. This chain connects TRBV28 to TRBJ2-7; tentatively, D is TRBD2 (6 bases). Trimming cost V 6 bases and J 6 bases, with 18 bases left between them. This CDR3 contains 14 residues. Germline assignment: CDR1 MDHEN and CDR2 SYDVKM. CDR3 nucleotide sequence: TGTGCCAGCAGGGCCGGGGGAGCAGACTTCGAGCAGTACTTC. Protein product: CASRAGGADFEQYF.

This clone was seen only once. The CDR3 region has the DNA TGTGCCAGCAGCCCTGACAGGGTTGGCGGCTACACCTTC. This codes for CASSPDRVGGYTF. The rearrangement links TRBV11-2 to TRBJ1-2; 7 bases map to TRBD1. There are 13 residues in the CDR3. V trimming: 5 bases; J trimming: 8 bases; junction bases outside the gene matches: 8. In germline, CDR1 is SGHAT, CDR2 FQNNGV.

CDR3 nucleotides: TGTGCCAGCAGTGAACCTGCAGGAGGGAGGGGGAGAGAGACCCAGTACTTC. Translating gives CASSEPAGGRGRETQYF. V and J are TRBV6-1 and TRBJ2-5, with D perhaps matching TRBD2 (7 bases). V gave up 2 bases and J gave up 4 bases, with 20 bases separating them. Germline CDR1 MNHNS, CDR2 SASEGT. The CDR3 covers 17 residues.

In DNA, the CDR3 is TGTGCCAGCAGCTTACCCAAGGTCAATGCGGCCCAACCCAGGGGGGAGCAGTACTTC. Translation gives CASSLPKVNAAQPRGEQYF. J is TRBJ2-7 and V is TRBV7-8, with 7 bases that match TRBD1. This CDR3 contains 19 residues. CDR1 and CDR2 from the germline V gene are SGHVS and FQNEAQ. Unmatched junction bases numbered 23, after V lost 2 bases and J lost 7 bases.

The CDR3 region is CASSQGGGDEQFF. The CDR3 DNA reads as TGCGCCAGCAGCCAAGGGGGGGGTGATGAGCAGTTCTTC. The chain recombines TRBV4-3 with TRBJ2-1; 7 bases align to TRBD2. V lost 1 base to trimming and J lost 8 bases; unmatched junction nucleotides: 2. The CDR3 loop spans 13 amino acids. CDR1 LGHNA and CDR2 YSLEER come from the germline V gene.

The chain couples TRBV7-3 to TRBJ1-1; D not resolved. CDR1 is SGHTA, CDR2 FQGTGA, per germline. V lost 4 bases to trimming and J lost 4 bases, with 10 bases between them. The CDR3 sequence is 13 residues long. The CDR3 reads CASSSRGGTEAFF. CDR3 nucleotides: TGTGCCAGCAGCTCCCGGGGAGGCACTGAAGCTTTCTTT.

V usage is TRBV16 and J usage is TRBJ1-4; 9 nucleotides agree with TRBD1. This CDR3 is built from 16 residues. V was clipped by 4 bases and J by 1 base; unmatched bases: 4. Germline V gene lookup returns CDR1 KGHSY and CDR2 FQNENV. CDR3 nucleotide sequence: TGTGCCAGCAGCCTCGGACAGGGGAGAACTAATGAAAAACTGTTTTTT. As protein: CASSLGQGRTNEKLFF.

For the CDR3, the DNA is TGTGCCAGCAGTGAAGTCAGGGGATATCCCCAAGAGACCCAGTACTTC. It codes for CASSEVRGYPQETQYF. The J gene is TRBJ2-5, the V gene TRBV6-1, with D maybe TRBD1 (6 bases). This CDR3 contains 16 residues. V was trimmed by 1 base and J by 1 base, leaving 13 bases between them. Per the germline V gene, CDR1 is MNHNS and CDR2 is SASEGT.

This chain uses TRBV5-1 with TRBJ2-3; 8 nucleotides agree with TRBD1. Germline CDR1 SGHRS, CDR2 YFSETQ. The CDR3 runs 15 residues. Trimming took 4 bases from V and 0 from J; bases not matched to a gene: 4. CDR3 residues: CASSPQGASTDTQYF. DNA of the CDR3: TGCGCCAGCAGCCCTCAGGGGGCAAGCACAGATACGCAGTATTTT.

The chain links TRBV7-9 to TRBJ2-6, with 8 bases aligning to TRBD1. Per the germline V gene, CDR1 is SEHNR and CDR2 is FQNEAQ (reference sequence). Unmatched junction bases numbered 5, after V lost 1 base and J lost 12 bases. The CDR3 runs to 14 residues. CDR3 sequence (DNA): TGTGCCAGCAGCTTAGGGACAGGGAGTTTCGTCCTGACTTTC. Translation: CASSLGTGSFVLTF.

V is TRBV30 and J is TRBJ1-4; maybe TRBD1 (5 bases). The germline V gene encodes CDR1 GTSNPN and CDR2 SVGIG (reference sequence). V gave up 3 bases and J gave up 8 bases, with 13 bases separating them. There are 13 residues in the CDR3. The CDR3 DNA is TGTGCCTGGAGCAGGGATCTTCGAGAAAAACTGTTTTTT. It codes for CAWSRDLREKLFF.

The chain couples TRBV7-8 to TRBJ1-4, with D possibly being TRBD1 (5 bases). The CDR3 has 16 residues. V lost 1 base, J lost 2 bases, and 11 bases lay in between. The V gene's germline CDR1 is SGHVS and CDR2 FQNEAQ. In DNA, the CDR3 is TGTGCCAGCAGCTTAGAAGGGGTCGGTACTAATGAAAAACTGTTTTTT. This sequence encodes CASSLEGVGTNEKLFF.

The CDR3 nucleotides read TGTGCCAGCAGTTTGAGAGGGAGGAATTCACCCCTCCACTTT. Protein product: CASSLRGRNSPLHF. V is TRBV6-5 and J is TRBJ1-6; D unclear. Germline V gives CDR1 MNHEY, CDR2 SVGAGI. V was shortened by 4 bases and J by 7 bases, with 11 bases between the two germline ends. The CDR3 totals 14 residues.

The chain links TRBV18 to TRBJ2-3; 10 positions agree with TRBD1. Unmatched junction bases numbered 7, after V lost 4 bases and J lost 3 bases. The CDR3 runs 16 residues. The germline V gene encodes CDR1 KGHSH and CDR2 LQKENI. DNA of the CDR3: TGTGCCAGCTCACAACAGGGGACAGGGGCGACAGATACGCAGTATTTT. It specifies CASSQQGTGATDTQYF.

The chain employs TRBV28 and TRBJ2-5; 7 nucleotides line up with TRBD2. The V and J ends lost 4 bases and 4 bases, in that order; junction bases with no gene match: 6. The CDR3 runs to 14 residues. Germline V gene lookup returns CDR1 MDHEN and CDR2 SYDVKM. The CDR3 protein is CASSSGGGLETQYF. The CDR3 bases are TGTGCCAGCAGTTCCGGGGGAGGGCTAGAGACCCAGTACTTC.

The CDR3 region has the DNA TGTGCCACCAGCAGAGGATTAGAATCCGAACTCACAGATACGCAGTATTTT. It encodes CATSRGLESELTDTQYF. This rearrangement joins TRBV15 to TRBJ2-3; D not resolved. V was cut by 1 base and J by 2 bases, with 16 bases left in between. CDR3 length equals 17 residues. In germline, CDR1 is LNHNV, CDR2 YYDKDF (reference sequence).

The count of this clone is one. V usage is TRBV5-1 and J usage is TRBJ2-7; 7 nucleotides agree with TRBD1. Germline CDR1 is SGHRS and CDR2 is YFSETQ. This CDR3 contains 14 residues. J was trimmed by 5 bases and V by 1 base; bases with no gene match: 6. CDR3 sequence (DNA): TGCGCCAGCAGCTTGATGACAGGGAGCCACGAGCAGTACTTC. Translated: CASSLMTGSHEQYF.

The J gene is TRBJ1-3, the V gene TRBV28, with no clear D. The CDR3 extends over 14 amino acids. V shed 8 bases and J shed 0 bases, with 11 bases lying between them. Germline lookup yields CDR1 MDHEN and CDR2 SYDVKM. As DNA, the CDR3 is TGTGCCAGCTTAAGATCAGTCTCTGGAAACACCATATATTTT. This sequence encodes CASLRSVSGNTIYF.

This rearrangement joins TRBV9 to TRBJ2-4; 9 nucleotides align to TRBD2. The CDR3 is 15 amino acids. CDR1 and CDR2 from the germline V gene are SGDLS and YYNGEE. The V segment lost 0 bases and the J segment 5 bases; nucleotides outside the gene matches: 3. The DNA of the CDR3 is TGTGCCAGCAGCGTAGGAGTAGCGGGAGAAAACATTCAGTACTTC. Translating it yields CASSVGVAGENIQYF.

This chain uses TRBV30 with TRBJ2-7; perhaps TRBD2 as D (6 bases). V was clipped by 3 bases and J by 3 bases, with 15 bases between them. The CDR3 sequence is 14 residues long. CDR1 is GTSNPN and CDR2 is SVGIG in the germline V gene (reference sequence). The CDR3 protein is CAWRRAGGGYEQYF. In DNA form, the CDR3 reads TGTGCCTGGAGAAGAGCGGGTGGTGGCTACGAGCAGTACTTC.

V usage is TRBV5-4 and J usage is TRBJ1-2; unclear D gene. Trimming took 3 bases from V and 4 from J, leaving 13 bases between them. Germline-derived CDR1 and CDR2 are SGHNT and YYREEE (reference sequence). The CDR3 has 14 amino acids. The CDR3 is CASSWHNSGYGYTF. Written as DNA, the CDR3 is TGTGCCAGCAGCTGGCACAATTCAGGCTATGGCTACACCTTC.

The chain employs TRBV27 and TRBJ2-1, with 7 bases that match TRBD2. Looked up from germline, CDR1 is MNHEY and CDR2 is SMNVEV (reference sequence). Trimming cost V 7 bases and J 8 bases; bases outside gene matches: 8. The CDR3 is 13 residues long. CDR3: CASTRTAGDEQFF. The CDR3 DNA follows: TGTGCCAGCACCAGGACGGCGGGGGATGAGCAGTTCTTC.

V is TRBV19 and J is TRBJ1-5; D is uncertain. The CDR3 extends over 14 amino acids. V gave up 3 bases and J gave up 5 bases, with 11 bases separating them. Per the germline V gene, CDR1 is LNHDA and CDR2 is SQIVND (reference sequence). CDR3 DNA: TGTGCCAGTAGTATTCTAGGTCACCATCAGCCCCAGCATTTT. It encodes CASSILGHHQPQHF. Complete variable domain (other parts from reference TRBV19 and TRBJ1-5): DGGITQSPKYLFRKEGQNVTLSCEQNLNHDAMYWYRQDPGQGLRLIYYSQIVNDFQKGDIAEGYSVSREKKESFPLTVTSAQKNPTAFYLCASSILGHHQPQHFGDGTRLSIL.

The rearrangement uses TRBV3-1 (or the pseudogene TRBV3-2) and TRBJ1-2, with no clear D. Germline V gene lookup returns CDR1 LGHDT and CDR2 YNNKEL (reference sequence). The CDR3 is 14 amino acids. V was clipped by 2 bases and J by 2 bases, with 9 bases between them. The CDR3 DNA follows: TGTGCCAGCAGCCAATCCCGAGCGAACTATGGCTACACCTTC. As protein: CASSQSRANYGYTF.

This clone was counted between two and nine times. This chain uses TRBV28 with TRBJ2-5, with 7 positions matching TRBD1. This CDR3 region has 14 residues. V gave up 4 bases and J gave up 5 bases; unmatched junction bases: 7. Germline CDR1 is MDHEN and CDR2 is SYDVKM. The CDR3 region is CASSSEGGWETQYF. The CDR3, as DNA: TGTGCCAGCAGTTCCGAAGGGGGCTGGGAGACCCAGTACTTC.

The chain employs TRBV24-1 and TRBJ2-1; 14 bases are shared with TRBD2. There are 15 residues in the CDR3. The V segment lost 7 bases and the J segment 6 bases; nucleotides outside the gene matches: 4. Germline values: CDR1 KGHDR, CDR2 SFDVKD. CDR3 sequence: CATSPGLAGANEQFF. CDR3 DNA: TGTGCCACCAGCCCGGGACTAGCGGGAGCCAATGAGCAGTTCTTC.

This clone was seen once. The chain employs TRBV5-6 and TRBJ1-5; a possible D gene is TRBD1 (6 bases). Trimming cost V 2 bases and J 3 bases, with 9 bases left between them. Looked up from germline, CDR1 is SGHDT and CDR2 is YYEEEE. The CDR3 runs 14 residues. CDR3 loop: CASSLGQINQPQHF. The CDR3 region has the DNA TGTGCCAGCAGCTTAGGACAGATCAATCAGCCCCAGCATTTT.